These 28 T cell receptor beta chains were all obtained from the same sample, sequenced in a study of blood T cell repertoires in COVID-19. The method was immunoSEQ multiplex PCR; TCRdb's version includes in-frame clones alone and lacks a portion of them. Here the sample spans 75,000 to 95,000 clones, 90% to 95% being singletons. Specimen: peripheral blood. These receptors came from a man aged 55 to 70 with acute or convalescent COVID-19.

The CDR3 DNA sequence: TGCGCCAGCAGCGTTCAATCAGAATCTGGCTACACCTTC. Its translation is CASSVQSESGYTF. J is TRBJ1-2 and V is TRBV5-1; no clear D gene. Per germline, CDR1 SGHRS and CDR2 YFSETQ. The CDR3 covers 13 residues. With 4 bases removed from V and 7 bases from J, the gap between germline ends came to 14 bases.

This chain joins TRBV9 and TRBJ2-5; D might be TRBD2 (6 bases). Trimming left V 0 bases short and J 6 bases short, with 12 bases between. This CDR3 has 14 residues. Germline loops: CDR1 SGDLS, CDR2 YYNGEE. The CDR3 spells CASSVGWGVQTQYF. In nucleotides, the CDR3 is TGTGCCAGCAGCGTAGGGTGGGGGGTGCAGACCCAGTACTTC.

This clone has a single count. This chain links TRBV5-1 with TRBJ1-4, with D possibly being TRBD1 (5 bases). Trimming pared 4 bases from V and 4 bases from J, leaving 14 bases between. Germline assignment: CDR1 SGHRS and CDR2 YFSETQ. The CDR3 length is 15 residues. The DNA of the CDR3 is TGCGCCAGCAGCAACGCGGGGGGGATTAATGAAAAACTGTTTTTT. Its protein is CASSNAGGINEKLFF.

The chain carries TRBV19 and TRBJ1-1, with a weak D call TRBD1 (5 bases). The CDR3 consists of 15 residues. CDR1 and CDR2 from the germline V gene are LNHDA and SQIVND (reference sequence). Trimming pared 3 bases from V and 0 bases from J, leaving 11 bases between. The CDR3 sequence is CASSIAGVMNTEAFF. CDR3 nucleotides: TGTGCCAGTAGTATCGCGGGGGTAATGAACACTGAAGCTTTCTTT.

The chain carries TRBV24-1 and TRBJ1-2; a weak D match, TRBD1 (6 bases). Germline V gene lookup returns CDR1 KGHDR and CDR2 SFDVKD. This CDR3 contains 16 residues. Trimming removed 1 base from V and 0 bases from J, with 11 bases in between. The CDR3 sequence is CATSDFGQGTNYGYTF. CDR3 in DNA: TGTGCCACCAGTGATTTTGGGCAGGGGACTAACTATGGCTACACCTTC.

The chain links TRBV21-1 to TRBJ1-1; TRBD1 reflects the table's D call only, with no check against the DNA. TRBV21-1 is a documented pseudogene. CDR3 length: 18 amino acids. Here the CDR3 reads CASSKVLRDRELNTEAFF. In nucleotides, the CDR3 is TGTGCCAGCAGCAAAGTGCTAAGGGACAGGGAACTGAACACTGAAGCTTTCTTT.

V and J are TRBV9 and TRBJ2-3; 7 bases map to TRBD2. CDR1 and CDR2 (germline): SGDLS, YYNGEE. The CDR3 covers 15 residues. V dropped 0 bases and J dropped 1; count of bases not matched to a gene: 2. The CDR3 sequence: CASSVGGGGTDTQYF. CDR3 coding DNA: TGTGCCAGCAGCGTAGGGGGGGGTGGCACAGATACGCAGTATTTT.

This chain joins TRBV19 and TRBJ2-7, with D possibly matching TRBD1 (6 bases). CDR1 and CDR2 from the germline V gene are LNHDA and SQIVND (reference sequence). The CDR3 contains 15 residues. Deletions cut 1 base from V and 0 bases from J, with 10 bases between. CDR3 DNA: TGTGCCAGTAGTATAGCCGGGACATTCTCCTACGAGCAGTACTTC. Translation gives CASSIAGTFSYEQYF.

The J gene is TRBJ1-1, the V gene TRBV3-1 (or the pseudogene TRBV3-2); weak D call: TRBD1 (5 bases). V lost 5 bases and J lost 0, with 13 bases in between. The length of the CDR3 is 15 residues. CDR1 is LGHDT, CDR2 YNNKEL, per germline (reference sequence). For the CDR3, the DNA is TGTGCCAGCAGCTGGCAGGGCTCCTTGAACACTGAAGCTTTCTTT. It is translated as CASSWQGSLNTEAFF.

This chain links TRBV27 with TRBJ2-7; 7 bases are a match to TRBD2. Per germline, CDR1 MNHEY and CDR2 SMNVEV (reference sequence). The CDR3 has 14 residues. Germline trimming cut 3 bases from V and 2 bases from J; bases unmatched to any gene: 4. This chain's CDR3 is CASSFSSGTYEQYF. CDR3 nucleotides: TGTGCCAGCAGTTTTTCCAGCGGGACCTACGAGCAGTACTTC.

The rearrangement joins TRBV6-1 to TRBJ2-7; D possibly corresponds to TRBD2 (6 bases). The CDR3 totals 15 residues. Trimming shortened V by 2 bases and J by 4 bases, and 15 bases separated the two germline ends. Germline lookup yields CDR1 MNHNS and CDR2 SASEGT. The CDR3 region is CASSENTSPFYEQYF. CDR3 bases: TGTGCCAGCAGTGAAAACACTAGCCCATTTTACGAGCAGTACTTC.

J is TRBJ2-1 and V is TRBV6-5; TRBD2 matches at 8 bases. The germline CDR1 and CDR2 sequences are MNHEY and SVGAGI. The CDR3 runs to 15 residues. J was trimmed by 2 bases and V by 6 bases; bases with no gene match: 6. CDR3 amino acids: CASSRAGAAYNEQFF. CDR3 in DNA: TGTGCCAGCAGCAGAGCGGGAGCAGCCTACAATGAGCAGTTCTTC.

This clone was recorded once. J is TRBJ2-1 and V is TRBV6-2 or TRBV6-3; 7 positions match TRBD1. The CDR3 loop spans 14 amino acids. Germline loops: CDR1 MNHEY, CDR2 SVGEGT. Trimming at V came to 5 bases and at J to 4 bases, leaving 5 bases not matched to a gene. The CDR3 sequence is CASSTGQRYNEQFF. CDR3 nucleotides: TGTGCCAGCAGTACGGGACAGAGGTACAATGAGCAGTTCTTC.

The genes are TRBV5-4 and TRBJ2-2; D might be TRBD1 (6 bases). This CDR3 comprises 15 residues. Germline CDR1 SGHNT, CDR2 YYREEE (reference sequence). V lost 5 bases, J lost 1 base, and 12 bases lay in between. The CDR3 sequence: CASRSGTQNTGELFF. In DNA form, the CDR3 reads TGTGCCAGCAGATCGGGGACACAGAACACCGGGGAGCTGTTTTTT. Full variable domain (outside the CDR3, taken from reference TRBV5-4 and TRBJ2-2): ETGVTQSPTHLIKTRGQQVTLRCSSQSGHNTVSWYQQALGQGPQFIFQYYREEENGRGNFPPRFSGLQFPNYSSELNVNALELDDSALYLCASRSGTQNTGELFFGEGSRLTVL.

V and J are TRBV6-6 and TRBJ2-7; TRBD1 agrees at 10 bases. This CDR3 has 17 residues. V lost 5 bases and J lost 9; bases outside the gene matches: 19. Germline CDR1 and CDR2: MNHNY and SVGAGI (reference sequence). The CDR3 reads CASSPTIPGQGPLGQYF. The CDR3 DNA reads TGTGCCAGCAGTCCAACGATACCGGGACAGGGGCCCCTTGGGCAGTACTTC.

The V call is TRBV19, the J call TRBJ2-3, with D perhaps matching TRBD1 (6 bases). V was pared by 5 bases and J by 2 bases, with 11 bases between. This CDR3 region has 14 residues. Per germline, CDR1 LNHDA and CDR2 SQIVND (reference sequence). CDR3 region: CASSRQESTDTQYF. The CDR3 DNA reads as TGTGCCAGTAGTCGACAGGAGTCCACAGATACGCAGTATTTT.

The J gene is TRBJ1-1, the V gene TRBV24-1; D is perhaps TRBD1 (5 bases). The CDR3 runs to 13 residues. Germline CDR1 is KGHDR and CDR2 is SFDVKD. The ends were cut back, 0 bases at V and 11 bases at J, with 12 bases in the middle. The CDR3 loop reads CATSDLDGGTAFF. The CDR3 nucleotides read TGTGCCACCAGTGATTTGGACGGGGGAACGGCTTTCTTT.

V and J are TRBV28 and TRBJ1-5; tentative D call: TRBD1 (5 bases). Germline V gives CDR1 MDHEN, CDR2 SYDVKM. The germline V and J ends were trimmed by 6 bases and 6 bases, with 18 bases remaining between them. The CDR3 totals 15 residues. CDR3: CASSPRKGVGQPQHF. The CDR3 coding sequence is TGTGCCAGCAGCCCTAGGAAAGGGGTGGGTCAGCCCCAGCATTTT.

The chain links TRBV5-1 to TRBJ1-1, with D unresolved. CDR1 is SGHRS, CDR2 YFSETQ, per germline. With 0 bases removed from V and 0 bases from J, the gap between germline ends came to 6 bases. The CDR3 spans 14 residues. The CDR3 DNA sequence: TGCGCCAGCAGCTTGGAACACCTGAACACTGAAGCTTTCTTT. This encodes CASSLEHLNTEAFF.

The chain recombines TRBV11-2 with TRBJ2-5; TRBD2 matches 7 bases. The junction had 6 bases not matched to a gene; V was cut back by 0 bases and J by 2 bases. The CDR3 has 16 amino acids. CDR1 and CDR2 from the germline V gene are SGHAT and FQNNGV. The CDR3: CASSLDIQGGQETQYF. The CDR3 DNA follows: TGTGCCAGCAGCTTAGATATCCAGGGAGGGCAAGAGACCCAGTACTTC.

The chain recombines TRBV19 with TRBJ1-1; D gene uncertain. The germline V and J ends were trimmed by 5 bases and 5 bases, with 12 bases remaining between them. Germline assignment: CDR1 LNHDA and CDR2 SQIVND (reference sequence). The CDR3 consists of 13 residues. The CDR3 DNA reads TGTGCCAGTAGTCCAACCAGGAGGACTGAAGCTTTCTTT. It is translated as CASSPTRRTEAFF.

This clone showed up just once. The chain couples TRBV5-8 to TRBJ1-4; D is perhaps TRBD1 (5 bases). V was shortened by 3 bases and J by 2 bases, with 14 bases between the two germline ends. This CDR3 is 16 amino acids long. Germline CDR1 and CDR2: SGHTS and YDEGEE. The CDR3 is CASSSGTLKTNEKLFF. DNA of the CDR3: TGTGCCAGCAGCTCTGGGACTCTAAAGACTAATGAAAAACTGTTTTTT.

The J gene is TRBJ1-1, the V gene TRBV4-3, with D possibly TRBD1 on 5 matching bases. V lost 4 bases and J 1 base, leaving 13 bases between the germline ends. The CDR3 sequence is 15 residues long. CDR1 is LGHNA, CDR2 YSLEER, per germline. The CDR3 spells CASSRQGASNTEAFF. The CDR3 nucleotides read TGCGCCAGCAGCCGCCAGGGTGCATCGAACACTGAAGCTTTCTTT.

V gene TRBV21-1 combines with J gene TRBJ1-2. TRBV21-1 is flagged as a pseudogene. This CDR3 contains 16 residues. The CDR3 here is CASSKGREVSNYGYTF. As DNA, the CDR3 is TGTGCCAGCAGCAAAGGCCGGGAGGTCTCTAACTATGGCTACACCTTC.

The chain links TRBV7-9 to TRBJ2-3, with D maybe TRBD2 (5 bases). CDR1 is SEHNR and CDR2 is FQNEAQ in the germline V gene (reference sequence). The CDR3 has 15 amino acids. Trimming took 5 bases from V and 2 from J, leaving 14 bases between them. CDR3 in amino acids: CASSTPGLYTDTQYF. The CDR3 DNA sequence: TGTGCCAGCAGCACCCCCGGACTGTACACAGATACGCAGTATTTT.

The chain couples TRBV7-2 to TRBJ1-5; 7 bases line up with TRBD1. The CDR3 totals 16 residues. CDR1 SGHTA and CDR2 FQGNSA come from the germline V gene. V shed 5 bases and J 0 bases; nucleotides not matched to a gene: 7. The CDR3 protein is CASSQTQGTSNQPQHF. CDR3 sequence (DNA): TGTGCCAGCAGCCAAACACAGGGGACTAGCAATCAGCCCCAGCATTTT.

The DNA of the CDR3 is TGTGCCAGCAGCTTGGGGCTAGCGGGGCCGAACACCGGGGAGCTGTTTTTT. It codes for CASSLGLAGPNTGELFF. This chain connects TRBV7-6 to TRBJ2-2, with TRBD2 identical over 9 bases. V lost 3 bases to trimming and J lost 0 bases; unmatched junction nucleotides: 5. Germline CDR1 SGHVS, CDR2 FNYEAQ. The CDR3 extends over 17 amino acids.

The chain carries TRBV2 and TRBJ2-3, with 12 nucleotides matching TRBD2. The CDR3 is made up of 15 amino acids. The V segment lost 6 bases and the J segment 4 bases; nucleotides outside the gene matches: 5. Germline V gene lookup returns CDR1 SNHLY and CDR2 FYNNEI. CDR3 region: CASRKLAGGPDTQYF. In nucleotides, the CDR3 is TGTGCCAGCAGGAAACTAGCGGGAGGCCCAGATACGCAGTATTTT. Full variable domain (outside the CDR3, taken from reference TRBV2 and TRBJ2-3): EPEVTQTPSHQVTQMGQEVILRCVPISNHLYFYWYRQILGQKVEFLVSFYNNEISEKSEIFDDQFSVERPDGSNFTLKIRSTKLEDSAMYFCASRKLAGGPDTQYFGPGTRLTVL.